The following is a T cell receptor (beta chain) sequence with its context. This sample stems from a study of T cell responses to AZD1222 COVID-19 vaccine. The germline V and J ends were trimmed by 1 base and 7 bases, with 7 bases remaining between them. The germline V gene has CDR1 GTSNPN and CDR2 SVGIG (reference sequence). The CDR3 has 11 amino acids. The method was immunoSEQ multiplex PCR; TCRdb's version includes in-frame clones alone and lacks a portion of them. The sample has 100,000 to 150,000 clones, about 89% seen once. The clonotype originates from an adult in good health. Sequenced here: peripheral blood, sampled on day 0 of AZD1222 vaccination. The rearrangement uses TRBV30 and TRBJ1-2; D remains ambiguous. The CDR3 sequence: CAWSATGGYTF. CDR3 nucleotides: TGTGCCTGGAGTGCGACCGGTGGCTACACCTTC.